Listed below are T cell receptor beta chains from one sample, sequenced in a study of blood T cell repertoires in COVID-19. The data were produced by immunoSEQ multiplex PCR, yet TCRdb's version contains in-frame clones alone and is incomplete. The data show 250,000 to 350,000 clones, roughly 80% seen once. Specimen: peripheral blood. These receptors were taken from a human donor with COVID-19, enrolled during active disease. The donor label of this sample is uncertain. Each CDR3 is given with its conserved first and last residue. The order of the fields is V gene, CDR3 length, clone size, J gene, D gene, CDR3 DNA, CDR3 protein. A D gene is named only where the DNA matches it firmly. Rows may omit the clone size; those that give it use once, few, many or a size class.

>TRBV3-1/TRBV3-2|18|-|TRBJ1-1|-
TGTGCCAGCAGCCAAGTAGATTGGGCAAGGGGAGGTAACACTGAAGCTTTCTTT
CASSQVDWARGGNTEAFF
>TRBV4-3|15|-|TRBJ2-7|-
TGCGCCAGCAGCCAGGGACACCCGAGCTCCTACGAGCAGTACTTC
CASSQGHPSSYEQYF
>TRBV7-9|15|-|TRBJ1-1|-
TGTGCCAGCAGCTTAGCCCGGGACTTCAACACTGAAGCTTTCTTT
CASSLARDFNTEAFF
>TRBV27|13|once|TRBJ2-7|-
TGTGCCAGCAGTCCCCTGAACCAGGACGAGCAGTACTTC
CASSPLNQDEQYF
>TRBV28|14|-|TRBJ2-1|-
TGTGCCAGCACACATCCGGAGGCCCTGGGTGAGCAGTTCTTC
CASTHPEALGEQFF
>TRBV28|17|-|TRBJ2-1|TRBD1
TGTGCCAGCAGGGAATCAGGACAGGTCGGCTCCTACAATGAGCAGTTCTTC
CASRESGQVGSYNEQFF
>TRBV19|15|-|TRBJ1-5|-
TGTGCCAGTACCGGGCCCGGGAGGCCCAATCAGCCCCAGCATTTT
CASTGPGRPNQPQHF
>TRBV2|13|-|TRBJ2-5|-
TGTGCCAGCAGTGAAGGGCCTTTGGAGACCCAGTACTTC
CASSEGPLETQYF
>TRBV5-1|15|-|TRBJ2-2|-
TGCGCCAGCAGCCCGCAGGGCGGGAACACCGGGGAGCTGTTTTTT
CASSPQGGNTGELFF
>TRBV19|15|-|TRBJ2-3|TRBD2
TGTGCCAGTAGTATAAGACTAGCCCCCCCAGATACGCAGTATTTT
CASSIRLAPPDTQYF
>TRBV7-2|15|few|TRBJ1-1|-
TGTGCCAGCAGCATCTCGGGGGGGATGAACACTGAAGCTTTCTTT
CASSISGGMNTEAFF
>TRBV5-1|13|-|TRBJ2-5|TRBD2
TGCGCCAGCGGGTTAGCGGGAGTGGAGACCCAGTACTTC
CASGLAGVETQYF
>TRBV19|15|-|TRBJ2-7|-
TGTGCCAGTAGTATAGATAGGACAGCCGTCTACGAGCAGTACTTC
CASSIDRTAVYEQYF
>TRBV28|14|-|TRBJ1-2|TRBD1
TGTGCCAGCAGTTGGACAGGGATGAACTATGGCTACACCTTC
CASSWTGMNYGYTF
>TRBV7-3|14|-|TRBJ2-3|TRBD2
TGTGCCAGCAAGGCGGGAGGGCCTTCAGATACGCAGTATTTT
CASKAGGPSDTQYF
>TRBV5-5|18|once|TRBJ2-1|-
TGTGCCAGCAGCTTGTCCCCCGGGGCGGGGAGCTCCTACAATGAGCAGTTCTTC
CASSLSPGAGSSYNEQFF
>TRBV19|15|-|TRBJ1-4|-
TGTGCCAGTAGGCCCGCTCAATACCGGGATGAAAAACTGTTTTTT
CASRPAQYRDEKLFF
>TRBV28|16|-|TRBJ2-7|-
TGTGCCAGCAGCACCCCGGGGCAGGGGACGAGGTACGAGCAGTACTTC
CASSTPGQGTRYEQYF
>TRBV7-2|12|few|TRBJ1-2|-
TGTGCCAGCAGCTCGTACCCGGGGGGCTACACCTTC
CASSSYPGGYTF
>TRBV3-1/TRBV3-2|15|-|TRBJ1-2|TRBD1
TGTGCCAGCAGCCAAGCGGCAGGGGGCCACTATGGCTACACCTTC
CASSQAAGGHYGYTF
>TRBV5-4|16|-|TRBJ2-1|TRBD2
TGTGCCAGCAGCTTATCCCCTAGCGGGACGATCGATGAGCAGTTCTTC
CASSLSPSGTIDEQFF
>TRBV18|15|-|TRBJ1-2|-
TGTGCCAGCTCACGGGGTCGGACAGAAAACTTTGGCTACACCTTC
CASSRGRTENFGYTF
>TRBV7-8|16|-|TRBJ1-5|-
TGTGCCAGCAGCAAGGTGGGAGGGGGGAACAATCAGCCCCAGCATTTT
CASSKVGGGNNQPQHF
>TRBV28|17|-|TRBJ2-7|TRBD1
TGTGCCAGCAGTTTATACCTTGGACAGGGTTCGAACTACGAGCAGTACTTC
CASSLYLGQGSNYEQYF
>TRBV7-2|14|-|TRBJ1-1|-
TGTGCCAGCAGCCCGAACAGGGCAGGAGGAAAGGTACCTTTT
CASSPNRAGGKVPF
>TRBV29-1|14|-|TRBJ2-3|TRBD2
TGCAGCGGTGGGGGGGGATCTAGCACAGATACGCAGTATTTT
CSGGGGSSTDTQYF
>TRBV27|13|-|TRBJ1-1|-
TGTGCCAGCAGTCTTACAATAAACACTGAAGCTTTCTTT
CASSLTINTEAFF
>TRBV7-3|15|-|TRBJ2-2|TRBD1
TGTGCCAGCAGCTCGACAGGGAGCGTCGGCGGGGAGCTGTTTTTT
CASSSTGSVGGELFF
>TRBV7-2|15|once|TRBJ2-1|TRBD1
TGTGCCAGCAGCTTCCAGACAGGGTCGGGCAATGAGCAGTTCTTC
CASSFQTGSGNEQFF
>TRBV28|15|-|TRBJ2-7|TRBD1
TGTGCCAGCAGTAATCGACAGGGAAGGGACTACGAGCAGTACTTC
CASSNRQGRDYEQYF
>TRBV10-3|16|-|TRBJ1-2|TRBD1
TGTGCCGCCGCTCCGGGACAGGGCCCGTGGGGAGGCGGCTACACCTTC
CAAAPGQGPWGGGYTF
>TRBV5-1|13|-|TRBJ1-6|TRBD1
TGCGCCAGCAGAGACAGGGAAGATTCACCCCTCCACTTT
CASRDREDSPLHF
>TRBV5-1|17|-|TRBJ2-7|TRBD2
TGCGCCAGCAAAAAACTACAGAGCGGGAGGGGCTCCTACGAGCAGTACTTC
CASKKLQSGRGSYEQYF
>TRBV28|15|-|TRBJ2-5|TRBD2
TGTGCCAGCAGTCGTCTAGCGGGAGAGGAAGAGACCCAGTACTTC
CASSRLAGEEETQYF
>TRBV2|14|-|TRBJ1-4|-
TGTGCCAGCAGTGAGGACAGATTTAATGAAAAACTGTTTTTT
CASSEDRFNEKLFF
>TRBV7-2|15|once|TRBJ2-3|TRBD2
TGTGCCAGCAGCTGGGTAGCGGGGGCGGGAGATACGCAGTATTTT
CASSWVAGAGDTQYF
>TRBV7-9|13|-|TRBJ1-6|-
TGTGCCAGCAGCCAGACCCGGGATTCACCCCTCCACTTT
CASSQTRDSPLHF
>TRBV5-1|15|-|TRBJ2-1|-
TGCGCCAGCAGCTTGGGGCTAGCGACGCACAATGAGCAGTTCTTC
CASSLGLATHNEQFF